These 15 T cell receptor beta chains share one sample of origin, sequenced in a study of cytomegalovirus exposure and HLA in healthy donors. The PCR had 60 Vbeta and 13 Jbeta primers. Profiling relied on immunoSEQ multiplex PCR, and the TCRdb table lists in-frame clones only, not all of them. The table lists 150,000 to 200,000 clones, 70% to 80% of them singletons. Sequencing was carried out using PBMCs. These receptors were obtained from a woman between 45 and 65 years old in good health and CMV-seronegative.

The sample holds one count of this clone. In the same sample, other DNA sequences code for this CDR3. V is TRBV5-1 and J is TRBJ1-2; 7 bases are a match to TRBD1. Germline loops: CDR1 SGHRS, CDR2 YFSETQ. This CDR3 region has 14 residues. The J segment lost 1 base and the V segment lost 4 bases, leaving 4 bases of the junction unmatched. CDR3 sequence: CASSPRQGNYGYTF. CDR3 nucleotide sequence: TGCGCCAGCAGCCCGAGACAGGGTAACTATGGCTACACCTTC.

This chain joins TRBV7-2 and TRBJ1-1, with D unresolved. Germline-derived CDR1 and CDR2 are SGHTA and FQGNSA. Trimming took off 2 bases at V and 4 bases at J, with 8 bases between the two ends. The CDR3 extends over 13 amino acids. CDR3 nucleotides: TGTGCCAGCAGCTTAAAGGCAGGCACTGAAGCTTTCTTT. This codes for CASSLKAGTEAFF.

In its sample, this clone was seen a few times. The CDR3 bases are TGTGCCAGTAGTATAACAAAACCCGTTGAAGCTTTCTTT. It translates to CASSITKPVEAFF. The chain has TRBV19 and TRBJ1-1; unclear D gene. CDR1 LNHDA and CDR2 SQIVND come from the germline V gene (reference sequence). Trimming took 2 bases from V and 7 from J, leaving 11 bases between them. The CDR3 runs to 13 residues.

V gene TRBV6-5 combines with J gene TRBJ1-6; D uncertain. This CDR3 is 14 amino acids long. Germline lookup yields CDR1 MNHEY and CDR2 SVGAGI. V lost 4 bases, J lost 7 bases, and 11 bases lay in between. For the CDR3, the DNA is TGTGCCAGCAGTTGGGAGGGAGCGAATTCACCCCTCCACTTT. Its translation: CASSWEGANSPLHF.

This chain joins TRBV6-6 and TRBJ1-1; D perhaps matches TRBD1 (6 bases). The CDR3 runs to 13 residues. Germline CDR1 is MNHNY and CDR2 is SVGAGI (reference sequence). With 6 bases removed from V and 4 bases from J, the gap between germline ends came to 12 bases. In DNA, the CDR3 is TGTGCCAGCAGAGACAGGTCGGTCACTGAAGCTTTCTTT. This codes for CASRDRSVTEAFF.

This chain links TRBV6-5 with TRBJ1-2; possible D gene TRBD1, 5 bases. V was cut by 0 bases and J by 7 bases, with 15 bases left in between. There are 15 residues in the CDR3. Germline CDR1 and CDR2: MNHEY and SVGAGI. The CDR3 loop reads CASSYSEGATGGYTF. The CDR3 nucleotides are TGTGCCAGCAGTTACTCCGAAGGGGCCACGGGTGGCTACACCTTC.

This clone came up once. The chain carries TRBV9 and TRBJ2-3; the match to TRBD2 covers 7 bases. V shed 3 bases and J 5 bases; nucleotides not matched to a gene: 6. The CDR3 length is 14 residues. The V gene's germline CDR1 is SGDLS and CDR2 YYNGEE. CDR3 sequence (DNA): TGTGCCAGCAGCGGCCCGGGACTAAAAGATACGCAGTATTTT. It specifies CASSGPGLKDTQYF.

For the CDR3, the DNA is TGTGCCAGCAGGACCCGGGACAGGGGACGGGGCGGGGAGCTGTTTTTT. It yields the protein CASRTRDRGRGGELFF. The chain links TRBV28 to TRBJ2-2, with 10 positions matching TRBD1. The CDR3 covers 16 residues. The junction had 11 bases not matched to a gene; V was cut back by 6 bases and J by 7 bases. CDR1 MDHEN and CDR2 SYDVKM come from the germline V gene.

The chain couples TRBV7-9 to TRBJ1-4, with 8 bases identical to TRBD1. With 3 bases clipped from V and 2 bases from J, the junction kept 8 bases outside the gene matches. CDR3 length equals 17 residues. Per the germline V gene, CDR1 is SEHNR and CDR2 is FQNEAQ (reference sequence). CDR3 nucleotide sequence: TGTGCCAGCAGCTTCCGAGTCGGACAGGGCACTAATGAAAAACTGTTTTTT. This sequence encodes CASSFRVGQGTNEKLFF.

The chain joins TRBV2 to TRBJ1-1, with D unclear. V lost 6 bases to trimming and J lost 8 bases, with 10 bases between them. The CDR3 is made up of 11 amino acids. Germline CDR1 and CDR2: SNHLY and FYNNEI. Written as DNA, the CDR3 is TGTGCCAGCAGCGAAAGAGGAGAAGCTTTCTTT. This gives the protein CASSERGEAFF.

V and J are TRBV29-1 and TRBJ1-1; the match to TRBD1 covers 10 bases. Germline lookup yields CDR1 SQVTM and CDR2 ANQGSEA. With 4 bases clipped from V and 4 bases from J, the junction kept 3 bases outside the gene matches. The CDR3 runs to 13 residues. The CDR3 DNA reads TGCAGCGTTGTAGGACAGGGGGGCACTGAAGCTTTCTTT. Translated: CSVVGQGGTEAFF. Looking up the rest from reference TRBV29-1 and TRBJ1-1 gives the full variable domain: SAVISQKPSRDICQRGTSLTIQCQVDSQVTMMFWYRQQPGQSLTLIATANQGSEATYESGFVIDKFPISRPNLTFSTLTVSNMSPEDSSIYLCSVVGQGGTEAFFGQGTRLTVV.

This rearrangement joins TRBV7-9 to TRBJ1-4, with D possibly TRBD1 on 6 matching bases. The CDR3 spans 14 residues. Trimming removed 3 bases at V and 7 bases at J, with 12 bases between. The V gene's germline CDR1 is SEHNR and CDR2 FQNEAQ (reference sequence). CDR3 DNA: TGTGCCAGCAGCTTCCGGGGACAAGGTGAAAAACTGTTTTTT. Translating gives CASSFRGQGEKLFF. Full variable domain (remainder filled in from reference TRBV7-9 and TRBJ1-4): DTGVSQNPRHKITKRGQNVTFRCDPISEHNRLYWYRQTLGQGPEFLTYFQNEAQLEKSRLLSDRFSAERPKGSFSTLEIQRTEQGDSAMYLCASSFRGQGEKLFFGSGTQLSVL.

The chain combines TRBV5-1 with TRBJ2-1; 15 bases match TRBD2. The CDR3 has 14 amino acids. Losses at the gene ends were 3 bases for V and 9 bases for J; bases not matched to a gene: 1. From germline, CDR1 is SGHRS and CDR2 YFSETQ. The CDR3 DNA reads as TGCGCCAGCAGCTGGGGACTAGCGGGAGGTGAGCAGTTCTTC. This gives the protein CASSWGLAGGEQFF.

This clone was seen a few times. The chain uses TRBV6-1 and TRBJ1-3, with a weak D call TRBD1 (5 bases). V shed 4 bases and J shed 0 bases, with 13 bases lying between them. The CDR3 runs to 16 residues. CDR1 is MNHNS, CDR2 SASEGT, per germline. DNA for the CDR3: TGTGCCAGCAGTGTAAGCGGGGCTTACTCTGGAAACACCATATATTTT. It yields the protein CASSVSGAYSGNTIYF.

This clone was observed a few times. CDR3 amino acids: CASSQGAGGTEAFF. CDR3 coding DNA: TGCGCCAGCAGCCAAGGAGCGGGGGGCACTGAAGCTTTCTTT. The V call is TRBV4-1, the J call TRBJ1-1, with D possibly matching TRBD1 (5 bases). The CDR3 is 14 residues long. The germline gives CDR1 MGHRA, CDR2 YSYEKL. Trimming left V 1 base short and J 4 bases short, with 10 bases between.